Listed below are T cell receptor beta chains from one sample, sequenced in a study of blood T cell repertoires in COVID-19. Data came from immunoSEQ multiplex PCR; TCRdb stores just in-frame clones and leaves some out. The table includes about 65,000 clones, under 95% detected once. The sample was peripheral blood. The receptors stem from an older man with active COVID-19. The CDR3 runs from the conserved cysteine through the conserved F or W. The D gene is left open where the match is weak. Part of the rows lack a size; the others show once, few, many or a class for expanded clones.

.,TRBJ2-5,TRBD2,TRBV27,CASSRSGGPRASGTQYF,TGTGCCAGCAGTCGTAGCGGGGGGCCACGGGCCTCGGGGACCCAGTACTTC
.,TRBJ1-4,.,TRBV6-2/TRBV6-3,CASSNGGVLFF,TGTGCCAGCAGTAACGGGGGGGTGCTGTTTTTT
.,TRBJ2-2,TRBD1,TRBV3-1/TRBV3-2,CASSQDPTGGLLLNTGELFF,TGTGCCAGCAGCCAAGATCCGACAGGGGGCCTCCTCTTGAACACCGGGGAGCTGTTTTTT
.,TRBJ2-6,.,TRBV19,CASSIQAGANVLTF,TGTGCCAGTAGTATACAGGCTGGGGCCAACGTCCTGACTTTC
.,TRBJ1-1,.,TRBV20-1,CSARDLPGAFF,TGCAGTGCTAGAGATCTGCCGGGAGCTTTCTTT
.,TRBJ2-1,.,TRBV28,CASSLTGSYNEQFF,TGTGCCAGCAGTTTAACAGGGTCCTACAATGAGCAGTTCTTC
.,TRBJ1-2,TRBD1,TRBV6-5,CASRDQGANYGYTF,TGTGCCAGCAGAGACCAGGGGGCTAACTATGGCTACACCTTC
.,TRBJ1-1,TRBD1,TRBV10-3,CAISESRTGPTEAFF,TGTGCCATCAGTGAGAGTAGGACAGGGCCCACTGAAGCTTTCTTT
.,TRBJ2-3,.,TRBV19,CASSIGGLSTDTQYF,TGTGCCAGTAGTATAGGGGGGCTAAGCACAGATACGCAGTATTTT
.,TRBJ2-5,.,TRBV3-1/TRBV3-2,CASSQGPTQYF,TGTGCCAGCAGCCAAGGGCCTACCCAGTACTTC
.,TRBJ1-5,.,TRBV5-5,CASSSRVGNQPQHF,TGTGCCAGCAGCTCCAGGGTAGGCAATCAGCCCCAGCATTTT
.,TRBJ1-1,.,TRBV29-1,CSVERDKNTEAFF,TGCAGCGTTGAAAGGGACAAAAACACTGAAGCTTTCTTT
.,TRBJ2-3,TRBD2,TRBV25-1,CASSGLAGRTDTQYF,TGTGCCAGCAGTGGACTAGCGGGGCGCACAGATACGCAGTATTTT
.,TRBJ1-2,.,TRBV11-3,CASSPFVGVEGYTF,TGTGCCAGCAGCCCCTTTGTAGGGGTAGAGGGCTACACCTTC
.,TRBJ1-1,.,TRBV7-2,CASSLDVRSDTEAFF,TGTGCCAGCAGCTTAGATGTCAGGTCAGACACTGAAGCTTTCTTT
.,TRBJ1-6,.,TRBV2,CASTKGSYNSPLHF,TGTGCCAGCACTAAGGGGTCTTATAATTCACCCCTCCACTTT
.,TRBJ1-6,.,TRBV4-3,CASSQDAGSNPYNSPLHF,TGCGCCAGCAGCCAAGATGCCGGTAGTAATCCCTATAATTCACCCCTCCACTTT
.,TRBJ2-3,.,TRBV6-5,CASSSPPFTQYF,TGTGCCAGCAGTTCCCCTCCTTTTACGCAGTATTTT
.,TRBJ2-5,.,TRBV29-1,CSVGQQETQYF,TGCAGCGTTGGGCAGCAAGAGACCCAGTACTTC
.,TRBJ1-1,.,TRBV19,CASRLKTGNTEAFF,TGTGCCAGTAGGCTTAAAACAGGGAACACTGAAGCTTTCTTT
.,TRBJ1-2,TRBD1,TRBV29-1,CSGGQASRGYTF,TGCAGCGGAGGACAGGCCTCGAGGGGCTACACCTTC
.,TRBJ2-3,.,TRBV5-1,CASSSLTGTDTQYF,TGCGCCAGCAGCTCCCTAACTGGCACAGATACGCAGTATTTT
.,TRBJ2-1,TRBD2,TRBV6-1,CASSEASSGDPGYNEQFF,TGTGCCAGCAGTGAAGCGTCTAGCGGGGACCCCGGGTACAATGAGCAGTTCTTC
.,TRBJ1-3,.,TRBV4-1,CASSQDPPRDTIYF,TGCGCCAGCAGCCAAGATCCCCCCCGGGACACCATATATTTT
.,TRBJ2-5,TRBD2,TRBV9,CASSPGTSGGQETQYF,TGTGCCAGCAGCCCAGGGACTAGCGGGGGCCAAGAGACCCAGTACTTC
.,TRBJ1-1,TRBD1,TRBV5-1,CASSRTGVRDTEAFF,TGCGCCAGCAGCCGGACAGGGGTTAGGGACACTGAAGCTTTCTTT
.,TRBJ2-1,TRBD2,TRBV7-2,CASSPRTSGYNEQFF,TGTGCCAGCAGCCCGCGGACTAGCGGTTACAATGAGCAGTTCTTC
.,TRBJ2-2,.,TRBV27,CASSHNPEGTGELFF,TGTGCCAGCAGTCACAATCCCGAGGGTACCGGGGAGCTGTTTTTT
once,TRBJ1-1,.,TRBV21-1,CASSAEQGTNTEAFF,TGTGCCAGCAGCGCAGAACAGGGCACGAACACTGAAGCTTTCTTT
once,TRBJ2-2,TRBD1,TRBV6-5,CASSRTGAGELFF,TGTGCCAGCAGCCGGACAGGGGCCGGGGAGCTGTTTTTT
.,TRBJ1-5,.,TRBV20-1,CSASPGNQPQHF,TGCAGTGCTAGTCCGGGGAATCAGCCCCAGCATTTT
.,TRBJ2-3,.,TRBV12-3/TRBV12-4,CASRPAGPDTQYF,TGTGCCAGCAGACCCGCGGGGCCAGATACGCAGTATTTT
.,TRBJ1-2,.,TRBV7-9,CASSLVSQGPYGYTF,TGTGCCAGCAGCTTAGTTTCCCAGGGCCCCTATGGCTACACCTTC
once,TRBJ2-3,.,TRBV10-2,CASSAQLRGDTQYF,TGCGCCAGCAGTGCTCAACTGCGAGGAGATACGCAGTATTTT
.,TRBJ1-5,TRBD1,TRBV19,CASSNAGGHQPQHF,TGTGCCAGTAGTAACGCAGGGGGTCATCAGCCCCAGCATTTT
.,TRBJ2-2,TRBD1,TRBV5-4,CASSKDRATGELFF,TGTGCCAGCAGCAAGGACAGGGCGACCGGGGAGCTGTTTTTT